What follows are 19 T cell receptor beta chains derived from one specimen sequenced in a study of PD-1 blockade in classical Hodgkin lymphoma. Assay: immunoSEQ multiplex PCR; the TCRdb copy retains only in-frame clones and omits some. The sample records 89,000 or so clones, nearly 95% being singletons. The patients all showed relapse after autologous stem cell transplantation, while their brentuximab vedotin exposure varied. Sequenced material: peripheral blood mononuclear cells (PBMCs), taken before the second cycle of nivolumab. These receptor sequences come from a human donor with classical Hodgkin lymphoma.

The CDR3 bases are TGTGCCAGCACCCGTCTCTATCCGGGACAGCCGACACCCTATGGCTACACCTTC. Protein sequence: CASTRLYPGQPTPYGYTF. The rearrangement links TRBV27 to TRBJ1-2; 7 bases match TRBD1. Germline V gene sequence: CDR1 MNHEY, CDR2 SMNVEV (reference sequence). This CDR3 comprises 18 residues. Trimming removed 7 bases from V and 4 bases from J; junction bases left unmatched: 21.

The genes are TRBV19 and TRBJ1-5; D is possibly TRBD1 (6 bases). Germline V gene data show CDR1 as LNHDA and CDR2 as SQIVND (reference sequence). V lost 7 bases, J lost 5 bases, and 12 bases lay in between. CDR3 size: 13 residues. CDR3 DNA: TGTGCCAGTATTTGGGGGCCTGATCAGCCCCAGCATTTT. It yields the protein CASIWGPDQPQHF.

This clone was observed once. This chain joins TRBV10-1 and TRBJ2-7; D might be TRBD2 (5 bases). Trimming removed 2 bases at V and 1 base at J, with 9 bases between. The CDR3 loop spans 14 amino acids. Per the germline V gene, CDR1 is WNHNN and CDR2 is SYGVQD (reference sequence). The CDR3 here is CASSESGSSYEQYF. CDR3 sequence (DNA): TGCGCCAGCAGTGAGAGCGGCAGTTCCTACGAGCAGTACTTC.

This chain uses TRBV7-9 with TRBJ2-1, with D unresolved. Trimming took 7 bases from V and 7 from J, leaving 14 bases between them. This CDR3 spans 13 amino acids. Germline loops: CDR1 SEHNR, CDR2 FQNEAQ (reference sequence). The CDR3 DNA follows: TGTGCCAGCACCGTCCTGGGGTTGAATGAGCAGTTCTTC. Translating it yields CASTVLGLNEQFF.

This clone was found once. CDR3 residues: CASSEWESYEQYF. The CDR3 DNA follows: TGTGCCAGCAGTGAATGGGAGTCCTACGAGCAGTACTTC. This chain uses TRBV25-1 with TRBJ2-7; D is perhaps TRBD2 (5 bases). V lost 1 base and J lost 1, with 5 bases in between. The germline CDR1 and CDR2 sequences are MGHDK and SYGVNS. The length of the CDR3 is 13 residues.

V gene TRBV19 combines with J gene TRBJ1-2, with D uncertain. CDR3 length equals 13 residues. V was trimmed by 3 bases and J by 5 bases, leaving 10 bases between them. Germline V lookup: CDR1 LNHDA, CDR2 SQIVND (reference sequence). Here the CDR3 reads CASSIDSEYGYTF. The CDR3 region has the DNA TGTGCCAGTAGTATCGACTCGGAGTATGGCTACACCTTC. Supplemented by reference TRBV19 and TRBJ1-2, the full variable domain reads DGGITQSPKYLFRKEGQNVTLSCEQNLNHDAMYWYRQDPGQGLRLIYYSQIVNDFQKGDIAEGYSVSREKKESFPLTVTSAQKNPTAFYLCASSIDSEYGYTFGSGTRLTVV.

This clone was picked up one time. The chain employs TRBV5-1 and TRBJ1-1, with D unclear. With 5 bases removed from V and 3 bases from J, the gap between germline ends came to 20 bases. CDR3 size: 16 residues. Germline V CDR1 and CDR2: SGHRS, YFSETQ. CDR3 amino acids: CASSPTTRGIYTEAFF. DNA for the CDR3: TGCGCCAGCAGTCCCACGACCAGAGGGATTTACACTGAAGCTTTCTTT. Filled out from reference TRBV5-1 and TRBJ1-1, the complete variable domain reads KAGVTQTPRYLIKTRGQQVTLSCSPISGHRSVSWYQQTPGQGLQFLFEYFSETQRNKGNFPGRFSGRQFSNSRSEMNVSTLELGDSALYLCASSPTTRGIYTEAFFGQGTRLTVV.

The V call is TRBV25-1, the J call TRBJ2-1; 8 bases fit TRBD2. The CDR3 covers 16 residues. From germline, CDR1 is MGHDK and CDR2 SYGVNS. The V segment lost 1 base and the J segment 7 bases; nucleotides outside the gene matches: 9. Here the CDR3 DNA reads TGTGCCAGCAGTGAATTGGGTTTAGCGGGATTAAATGAGCAGTTCTTC. It specifies CASSELGLAGLNEQFF. The variable domain in full, with the rest retrieved from reference TRBV25-1 and TRBJ2-1, is EADIYQTPRYLVIGTGKKITLECSQTMGHDKMYWYQQDPGMELHLIHYSYGVNSTEKGDLSSESTVSRIRTEHFPLTLESARPSHTSQYLCASSELGLAGLNEQFFGPGTRLTVL.

The gene calls are TRBV28 and TRBJ1-5; TRBD1 is a possible D gene (5 bases). Germline V gene data show CDR1 as MDHEN and CDR2 as SYDVKM. This CDR3 spans 15 amino acids. V shed 2 bases and J shed 6 bases, with 14 bases lying between them. The CDR3 loop reads CASSLRGRSGQPQHF. DNA for the CDR3: TGTGCCAGCAGTTTAAGGGGAAGATCGGGTCAGCCCCAGCATTTT.

V gene TRBV10-2 combines with J gene TRBJ2-5; D call uncertain. The germline V gene has CDR1 WSHSY and CDR2 SAAADI. This CDR3 is 17 amino acids long. The V and J ends lost 2 bases and 2 bases respectively, with 18 bases between them. The CDR3 nucleotides read TGCGCCAGCAGTGAGAGGAGCGATGGCAAGACGCAAGAGACCCAGTACTTC. As protein: CASSERSDGKTQETQYF.

The chain uses TRBV30 and TRBJ2-5; possibly TRBD1 for D (5 bases). The germline V gene has CDR1 GTSNPN and CDR2 SVGIG (reference sequence). The CDR3 loop spans 13 amino acids. With 4 bases removed from V and 4 bases from J, the gap between germline ends came to 13 bases. CDR3 residues: CAWISWQGETQYF. The DNA of the CDR3 is TGTGCCTGGATATCTTGGCAGGGAGAGACCCAGTACTTC. Combining the CDR3 with reference TRBV30 and TRBJ2-5 gives the whole variable domain SQTIHQWPATLVQPVGSPLSLECTVEGTSNPNLYWYRQAAGRGLQLLFYSVGIGQISSEVPQNLSASRPQDRQFILSSKKLLLSDSGFYLCAWISWQGETQYFGPGTRLLVL.

The rearrangement links TRBV28 to TRBJ1-3, with a weak D call TRBD1 (5 bases). The germline gives CDR1 MDHEN, CDR2 SYDVKM. The CDR3 consists of 15 residues. Between the trimmed V and J ends, which lost 4 bases and 3 bases, there was a span of 13 bases. DNA of the CDR3: TGTGCCAGCAGTTCGGGACCGGTAAATGGAAACACCATATATTTT. It codes for CASSSGPVNGNTIYF. Combining the CDR3 with reference TRBV28 and TRBJ1-3 gives the whole variable domain DVKVTQSSRYLVKRTGEKVFLECVQDMDHENMFWYRQDPGLGLRLIYFSYDVKMKEKGDIPEGYSVSREKKERFSLILESASTNQTSMYLCASSSGPVNGNTIYFGEGSWLTVV.

The V gene is TRBV6-5, the J gene TRBJ2-7; D unclear. CDR1 and CDR2 from the germline V gene are MNHEY and SVGAGI. The germline V and J ends were trimmed by 2 bases and 2 bases, with 7 bases remaining between them. The CDR3 runs to 13 residues. The CDR3 reads CASSYLGAYEQYF. CDR3 nucleotide sequence: TGTGCCAGCAGTTACCTGGGTGCCTACGAGCAGTACTTC.

The V call is TRBV18, the J call TRBJ1-3, with 11 positions matching TRBD1. In germline, CDR1 is KGHSH, CDR2 LQKENI. The V segment lost 3 bases and the J segment 0 bases; nucleotides outside the gene matches: 4. The CDR3 has 17 residues. The CDR3 protein is CASSPPGQGDSGNTIYF. As DNA, the CDR3 is TGTGCCAGCTCACCCCCGGGACAGGGGGACTCTGGAAACACCATATATTTT.

CDR3 sequence reads: CASSSPAGYGYTF. DNA of the CDR3: TGTGCCAGCAGTTCCCCCGCAGGGTATGGCTACACCTTC. This chain connects TRBV27 to TRBJ1-2, with D possibly being TRBD1 (5 bases). This CDR3 spans 13 amino acids. Germline V gene lookup returns CDR1 MNHEY and CDR2 SMNVEV (reference sequence). V was clipped by 4 bases and J by 5 bases, with 11 bases between them.

The gene calls are TRBV2 and TRBJ2-7; 7 nucleotides align to TRBD2. Germline CDR1 SNHLY, CDR2 FYNNEI. The trim removed 7 bases at V and 3 bases at J, leaving 15 bases unmatched. This CDR3 has 16 amino acids. CDR3 protein: CASIHEGGSGSYEQYF. In DNA, the CDR3 is TGTGCCAGCATCCACGAGGGAGGGAGTGGTAGCTACGAGCAGTACTTC.

This clone has just one count. The chain employs TRBV15 and TRBJ2-3; D is uncertain. Germline CDR1 is LNHNV and CDR2 is YYDKDF (reference sequence). V was cut by 6 bases and J by 5 bases, with 15 bases left in between. The CDR3 is made up of 14 amino acids. CDR3 in DNA: TGTGCCACCAGAAAGGCCTTTTTAGAAGATACGCAGTATTTT. Its protein is CATRKAFLEDTQYF.

This rearrangement joins TRBV28 to TRBJ2-3; D gene uncertain. This CDR3 contains 12 residues. Per the germline V gene, CDR1 is MDHEN and CDR2 is SYDVKM. V was trimmed by 6 bases and J by 7 bases, leaving 11 bases between them. The CDR3 DNA is TGTGCCAGCAGCCCCCGGTTGAATACGCAGTATTTT. Its translation is CASSPRLNTQYF.

The chain couples TRBV10-1 to TRBJ2-5; D gene ambiguous. The germline V gene has CDR1 WNHNN and CDR2 SYGVQD (reference sequence). This CDR3 comprises 14 residues. V shed 4 bases and J shed 5 bases, with 14 bases lying between them. CDR3 residues: CASSVGVTGETQYF. Written as DNA, the CDR3 is TGCGCCAGCAGTGTTGGGGTAACGGGTGAGACCCAGTACTTC.